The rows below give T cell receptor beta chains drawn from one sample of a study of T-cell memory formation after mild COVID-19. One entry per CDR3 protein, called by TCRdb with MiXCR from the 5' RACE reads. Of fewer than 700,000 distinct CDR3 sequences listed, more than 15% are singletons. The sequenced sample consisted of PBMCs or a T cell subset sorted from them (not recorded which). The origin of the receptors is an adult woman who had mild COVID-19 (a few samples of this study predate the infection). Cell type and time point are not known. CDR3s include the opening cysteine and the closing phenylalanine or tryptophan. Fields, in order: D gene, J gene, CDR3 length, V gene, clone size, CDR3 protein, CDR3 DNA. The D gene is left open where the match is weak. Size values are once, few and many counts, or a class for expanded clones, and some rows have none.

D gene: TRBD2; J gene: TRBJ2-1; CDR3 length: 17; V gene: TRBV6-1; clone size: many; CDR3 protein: CASSARFSGDTLAEQFF; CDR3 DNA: TGTGCCAGCAGCGCCAGATTTAGCGGGGACACCCTAGCTGAGCAGTTCTTC
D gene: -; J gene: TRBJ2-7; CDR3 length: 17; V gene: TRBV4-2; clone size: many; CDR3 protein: CASSQESQGQPSYEQYF; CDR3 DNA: TGTGCCAGCAGCCAAGAAAGTCAGGGCCAACCTTCCTACGAGCAGTACTTC
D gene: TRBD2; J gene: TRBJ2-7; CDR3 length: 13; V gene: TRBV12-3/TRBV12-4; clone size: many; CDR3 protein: CASMAGGFYEQYF; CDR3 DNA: TGTGCCAGCATGGCGGGAGGATTTTACGAGCAGTACTTC
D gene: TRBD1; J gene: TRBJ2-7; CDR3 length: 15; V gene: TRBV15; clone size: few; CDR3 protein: CATSRDRGLLREQYF; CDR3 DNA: TGTGCCACCAGCAGAGACAGGGGGCTTCTTCGCGAGCAGTACTTC
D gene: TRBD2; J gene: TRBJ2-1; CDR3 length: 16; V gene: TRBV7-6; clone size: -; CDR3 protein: CASTLGAGGDYNEQFF; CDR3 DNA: TGTGCCAGCACCCTTGGCGCGGGGGGGGACTACAATGAGCAGTTCTTC
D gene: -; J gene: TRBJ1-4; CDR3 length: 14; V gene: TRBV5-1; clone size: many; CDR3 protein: CASSLVGANEKLFF; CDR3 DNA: TGCGCCAGCAGCTTGGTAGGGGCTAATGAAAAACTGTTTTTT
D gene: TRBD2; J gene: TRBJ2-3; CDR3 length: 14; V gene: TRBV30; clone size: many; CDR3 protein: CALSYSGRLATQYF; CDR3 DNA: TGTGCCCTCTCCTATAGCGGGAGGTTGGCTACGCAGTATTTT
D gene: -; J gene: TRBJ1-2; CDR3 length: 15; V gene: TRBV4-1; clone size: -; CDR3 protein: CASSQDGGYNYGYTF; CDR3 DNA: TGCGCCAGCAGCCAAGATGGGGGCTACAACTATGGCTACACCTTC
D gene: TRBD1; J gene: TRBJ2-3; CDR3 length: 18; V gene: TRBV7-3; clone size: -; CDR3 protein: CASSLNPGAGGRTDTQYF; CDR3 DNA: TGTGCCAGCAGCTTAAATCCCGGGGCAGGGGGTAGGACAGATACGCAGTATTTT
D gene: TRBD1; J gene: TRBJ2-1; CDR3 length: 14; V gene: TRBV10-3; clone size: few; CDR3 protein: CAISSGQRYNEQFF; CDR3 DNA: TGTGCCATCAGTTCGGGACAGAGGTACAATGAGCAGTTCTTC